This TCR beta chain was retrieved from a study of blood T cell repertoires in COVID-19. Study-level information: Both acute and convalescent COVID-19 samples were obtained from the United States, Italy and Spain. In each case, the material was cDNA or gDNA derived from T cells, B-cell-depleted T cells, or PBMCs.

The CDR3 extends over 17 amino acids. The germline gives CDR1 LNHNV, CDR2 YYDKDF (reference sequence). The V gene end was trimmed by 0 bases and the J gene end by 10 bases; junction bases not matched to a gene: 11. In the original analysis: Estimation of nucleated cell counts was performed using reference gene primer amplification. Clones were sequenced by immunoSEQ multiplex PCR, and TCRdb holds only the in-frame ones, with some missing. That table gives V, J and clone size, and the DNA gave D and trimming. The sample lists approximately 50,000 clones, roughly 78% occurring once. The sequencing sample was made of peripheral blood. The rearrangement links TRBV15 to TRBJ1-6; 8 positions agree with TRBD1. The receptor comes from a man in his 70s with acute or convalescent COVID-19. This chain's CDR3 is CATSREADRVLGSPLHF. The CDR3 DNA sequence: TGTGCCACCAGCAGAGAAGCGGACAGGGTCTTAGGGTCACCCCTCCACTTT. The full variable domain, its missing parts supplied by reference TRBV15 and TRBJ1-6, is DAMVIQNPRYQVTQFGKPVTLSCSQTLNHNVMYWYQQKSSQAPKLLFHYYDKDFNNEADTPDNFQSRRPNTSFCFLDIRSPGLGDTAMYLCATSREADRVLGSPLHFGNGTRLTVT.